The source of this T cell receptor beta chain is a study of CD8 T cells in ankylosing spondylitis (dated by TCRdb to the late 2010s). Turning to the overall study: The study set out to find disease-linked TCR variants by profiling T cell receptor beta repertoires in ankylosing spondylitis patients and healthy donors. Peripheral blood samples were taken, and synovial fluid was additionally collected from ankylosing spondylitis patients. In total, the full study cohort was made up of roughly 100 healthy donors and more than 20 ankylosing spondylitis patients.

Trimming costs V 3 bases and J 3 bases, and their ends lie 9 bases apart. From cysteine to phenylalanine, the CDR3 is 13 amino acids long. Just the 39-base CDR3 DNA is kept, in frame starting at base 1. CDR1 and CDR2 were assigned from the germline V gene as SGHAT and FQNNGV. On this clonotype itself: Its antigen has not been determined. Base qualities are not at hand, and no much larger clone is one base apart.

Study-wide conclusions, independent of this receptor: The disease-linked clones were reported to be significantly enriched in matched synovial fluid samples from ankylosing spondylitis patients. Blood from ankylosing spondylitis patients appeared to be characterized by a TCR beta motif made up of several highly homologous amino acid variants. Some motif variants were previously reported in synovial fluid and blood of reactive arthritis patients, suggesting common disease-initiation mechanisms. The disease-linked clones showed a CD8+ phenotype and occurred at relatively low frequencies in peripheral blood.

Sequenced on an Illumina HiSeq 2500. Quantitative 5'-RACE with molecular barcodes was used to prepare TCR beta libraries. Under the source paper's analysis protocol: A new computational method based on a probabilistic model of VDJ rearrangement was used to identify disease-linked TCR variants. The public reads were reprocessed in TCRdb via fastp at Q25 and MiXCR, keeping in-frame beta chains. When rows share a CDR3 protein, they turn into one entry using the most common DNA and genes. None of the V and J calls come from the authors' own analysis; TCRdb made them. This sample comprises under 850,000 distinct CDR3 sequences, roughly 19% of them detected only once. Together, the top ten hold about 19% of the sample.

The TCR was taken from a male donor with ankylosing spondylitis. Sequenced: blood, either unsorted or a sorted T cell fraction (not recorded which). Rearrangement joined TRBV11-2 to TRBJ2-7, with the D segment identity uncertain. The DNA reads as follows: TGTGCCAGCAGCTTTACTGAGCGCTACGAGCAGTACTTC. Translated, it reads CASSFTERYEQYF.